The T cell receptor (beta chain) described here comes from a study of T cells in Graves' hyperthyroidism and ophthalmopathy. Uncontrolled infection, other autoimmune disease, pregnancy or lactation led to exclusion. Diagnoses were made from clinical symptoms, serum measures (thyroxine and TRAb), thyroid ultrasound and orbital computed tomography. Fresh peripheral blood, 10 ml, was the source of the PBMCs. The study's findings and limits: The authors' 13 V-J model separated ophthalmopathy from stable hyperthyroidism.

This clonotype has ten or more counts. Its antigen is unidentified. The source material, RNA transcripts, was used to amplify TCR beta CDR3 regions. TCR CDR3 underwent first-round RT-PCR with the HTBI primer set. TCRdb itself ran the multiplex PCR reads through MiXCR, one entry per CDR3 protein. This sample carries more than 500,000 distinct CDR3 sequences, about 15% of them seen once, and the ten largest clones take about 3.9%. Trimming cost V 3 bases and J 4 bases, with 15 bases left between them. CDR1 and CDR2 from the germline V gene are MGHRA and YSYEKL. CDR3 length: 15 amino acids. Sequencing was done on a sample of blood. The source of this sequence is a woman aged 40-49 years with Graves' ophthalmopathy. V is TRBV4-1 and J is TRBJ1-2; TRBD1 is a possible D gene (6 bases). CDR3 bases: TGCGCCAGCAGCCAGAGTACAGGGAAAGCCTATGGCTACACCTTC. This codes for CASSQSTGKAYGYTF.